This T cell receptor (beta chain) is drawn from a study of T cell repertoires in cytomegalovirus infection. Each CDR3 protein is one row after TCRdb ran MiXCR on the reads. The sample has just over 300,000 distinct CDR3 sequences, roughly a sixth seen once. The CDR3 has 15 residues. The junction had 12 bases not matched to a gene; V was cut back by 7 bases and J by 3 bases. Germline loops: CDR1 SGHNT, CDR2 YYREEE (reference sequence). Ten or more counts support this clonotype. The rearrangement joins TRBV5-4 to TRBJ1-1; 7 bases fit TRBD1. The sequenced sample was PBMCs. This receptor was obtained from a human donor in good health (CMV status not recorded). Some clones in this sample may be carry-over from other donors' samples. The CDR3 sequence: CASHRDSGRDTEAFF. In DNA, the CDR3 is TGTGCCAGCCACCGGGACAGCGGTAGGGACACTGAAGCTTTCTTT.